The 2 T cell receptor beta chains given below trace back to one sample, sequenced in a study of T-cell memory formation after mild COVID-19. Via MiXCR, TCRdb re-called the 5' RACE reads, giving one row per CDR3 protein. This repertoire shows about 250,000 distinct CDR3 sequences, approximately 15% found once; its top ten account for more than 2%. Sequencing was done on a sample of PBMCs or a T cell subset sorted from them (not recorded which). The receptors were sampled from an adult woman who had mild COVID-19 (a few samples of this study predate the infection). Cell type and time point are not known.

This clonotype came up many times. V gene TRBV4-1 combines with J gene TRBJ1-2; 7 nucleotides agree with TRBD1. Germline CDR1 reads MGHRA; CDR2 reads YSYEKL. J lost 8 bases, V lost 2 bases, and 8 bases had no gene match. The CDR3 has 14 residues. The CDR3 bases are TGCGCCAGCAGCCAACTGACAGGGATGGGCGGCTACACCTTC. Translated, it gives CASSQLTGMGGYTF.

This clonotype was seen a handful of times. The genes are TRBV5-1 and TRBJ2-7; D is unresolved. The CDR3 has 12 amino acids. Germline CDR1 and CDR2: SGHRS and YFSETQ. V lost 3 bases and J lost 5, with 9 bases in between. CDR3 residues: CASSSPDDEQYF. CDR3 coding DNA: TGCGCCAGCAGCTCGCCGGACGACGAGCAGTACTTC.